Shown below are 26 T cell receptor beta chains from a single sample sequenced in a study of cytomegalovirus exposure and HLA in healthy donors. Use of 60 Vbeta and 13 Jbeta primers characterized the PCR. Sequencing was performed with immunoSEQ multiplex PCR; in TCRdb, only in-frame clones are kept and a portion is missing. The sample includes roughly 190,000 clones, just under 75% of them seen just once. Input material: PBMCs. Every receptor here comes from a man aged 30 to 39 in good health and CMV-seropositive.

The chain uses TRBV11-2 and TRBJ2-7; D perhaps matches TRBD2 (6 bases). Trimming took off 0 bases at V and 4 bases at J, with 13 bases between the two ends. Germline V gene lookup returns CDR1 SGHAT and CDR2 FQNNGV. The CDR3 loop spans 15 amino acids. This CDR3 is CASSLEGGFGYEQYF. The CDR3 DNA sequence: TGTGCCAGCAGCTTAGAGGGGGGTTTCGGGTACGAGCAGTACTTC.

V is TRBV7-9 and J is TRBJ1-1, with D unresolved. V was shortened by 1 base and J by 6 bases, with 15 bases between the two germline ends. The CDR3 extends over 15 amino acids. Looked up from germline, CDR1 is SEHNR and CDR2 is FQNEAQ (reference sequence). The CDR3 loop is CASSLELVGSAEAFF. CDR3 nucleotides: TGTGCCAGCAGCTTAGAACTAGTAGGATCAGCTGAAGCTTTCTTT.

The chain recombines TRBV19 with TRBJ2-1, with unresolved D. The CDR3 is 14 residues long. V was clipped by 1 base and J by 4 bases, with 8 bases between them. Germline CDR1 LNHDA, CDR2 SQIVND (reference sequence). CDR3 protein: CASSIGVRYNEQFF. The CDR3 DNA reads as TGTGCCAGTAGTATAGGAGTCCGATACAATGAGCAGTTCTTC.

In the case of this clone: At one end the junction does not follow the germline gene, possibly because of a read error. V and J are TRBV7-9 and TRBJ1-4; weak D call: TRBD1 (6 bases). Per germline, CDR1 SEHNR and CDR2 FQNEAQ (reference sequence). This CDR3 is built from 16 residues. For the CDR3, the DNA is TGTTCCAGCAGCTTAGCGCTTGCAGGGGCTAATGAAAAACTGTTTTTT. It encodes CSSSLALAGANEKLFF. Based on the CDR3 plus reference TRBV7-9 and TRBJ1-4, the full variable domain is DTGVSQNPRHKITKRGQNVTFRCDPISEHNRLYWYRQTLGQGPEFLTYFQNEAQLEKSRLLSDRFSAERPKGSFSTLEIQRTEQGDSAMYLCSSSLALAGANEKLFFGSGTQLSVL.

As concerns this clone: A read error may produce the germline difference seen at one junction end. The rearrangement links TRBV7-9 to TRBJ2-6, with D hard to call. CDR3 length: 16 amino acids. Per the germline V gene, CDR1 is SEHNR and CDR2 is FQNEAQ (reference sequence). CDR3 DNA sequence: TGTTCCAGCAGCTCCGCGAGAGCCGCTGGGGCCAACGTCCTGACTTTC. This sequence encodes CSSSSARAAGANVLTF.

This chain connects TRBV10-1 to TRBJ2-5; a possible D gene is TRBD1 (6 bases). The end of the DNA is better explained by TRBJ2-7, so the J call may be wrong. The CDR3 consists of 17 residues. Germline V lookup: CDR1 WNHNN, CDR2 SYGVQD (reference sequence). CDR3 protein: CASSECLSRDTDYEQYF. Written as DNA, the CDR3 is TGCGCCAGCAGTGAGTGCCTTTCCCGGGACACCGACTACGAGCAGTACTTC.

The chain links TRBV7-8 to TRBJ2-7, with 7 bases that match TRBD2. J was trimmed by 1 base and V by 1 base; bases with no gene match: 7. The CDR3 has 16 amino acids. Germline V CDR1 and CDR2: SGHVS, FQNEAQ. The DNA of the CDR3 is TGTGCCAGCAGCTTAGGCGCCGCTAGCGGATCCTACGAGCAGTACTTC. Translation: CASSLGAASGSYEQYF.

The chain is built from TRBV7-3 and TRBJ2-6, with 12 bases that match TRBD2. The CDR3 is 18 residues long. With V trimmed by 5 bases and J by 0 bases, 5 bases remained unmatched. The V gene's germline CDR1 is SGHTA and CDR2 FQGTGA. DNA of the CDR3: TGTGCCAGCAGCCTGCTAGCGGGAGGGAGCTCTGGGGCCAACGTCCTGACTTTC. Amino acid sequence: CASSLLAGGSSGANVLTF.

This chain connects TRBV7-2 to TRBJ1-2, with no clear D. Germline V gene lookup returns CDR1 SGHTA and CDR2 FQGNSA. V was clipped by 3 bases and J by 1 base, with 6 bases between them. The CDR3 covers 13 residues. The CDR3 protein is CASSFNSNYGYTF. The CDR3 coding sequence is TGTGCCAGCAGCTTTAACAGTAACTATGGCTACACCTTC.

V usage is TRBV30 and J usage is TRBJ2-7, with 7 bases matching TRBD1. The germline CDR1 and CDR2 sequences are GTSNPN and SVGIG (reference sequence). This CDR3 has 14 amino acids. The trim removed 3 bases at V and 5 bases at J, leaving 10 bases unmatched. The CDR3 spells CAWSQTGRFDEQYF. As DNA, the CDR3 is TGTGCCTGGAGCCAGACAGGGCGATTCGACGAGCAGTACTTC.

The genes are TRBV27 and TRBJ1-3, with D possibly being TRBD1 (5 bases). From germline, CDR1 is MNHEY and CDR2 SMNVEV (reference sequence). V lost 6 bases and J lost 4, with 13 bases in between. The CDR3 consists of 14 residues. The CDR3 sequence: CASRPRGAGNTIYF. The DNA for the CDR3 is TGTGCCAGCAGGCCGCGGGGCGCCGGAAACACCATATATTTT.

For this clone: An end of the junction does not agree with germline; a read error may underlie this. V gene TRBV7-7 combines with J gene TRBJ1-1; D is possibly TRBD1 (6 bases). Germline CDR1 SSHAT, CDR2 FNYEAQ (reference sequence). This CDR3 comprises 13 residues. The CDR3 region is CASSRGQNTEAFF. Written as DNA, the CDR3 is TGTGCTAGCAGCCGGGGACAGAACACTGAAGCTTTCTTT.

This sequence joins TRBV7-6 and TRBJ2-7, with 8 bases matching TRBD2. The germline CDR1 and CDR2 sequences are SGHVS and FNYEAQ. The CDR3 spans 14 residues. V shed 5 bases, J shed 6 bases, and the junction held 9 bases outside the gene matches. The CDR3 spells CASSPGLAGSEQYF. CDR3 sequence (DNA): TGTGCCAGCAGCCCAGGACTAGCTGGAAGCGAGCAGTACTTC.

The chain recombines TRBV2 with TRBJ2-6; maybe TRBD1 (7 bases). Trimming removed 3 bases at V and 0 bases at J, with 9 bases between. Germline loops: CDR1 SNHLY, CDR2 FYNNEI. This CDR3 has 16 residues. The CDR3 region has the DNA TGTGCCAGCAGTGAGCAGGGGGGCTCTGGGGCCAACGTCCTGACTTTC. This codes for CASSEQGGSGANVLTF.

The chain links TRBV9 to TRBJ2-1, with 9 nucleotides matching TRBD2. The CDR3 runs 15 residues. V lost 3 bases, J lost 5 bases, and 6 bases stayed unmatched. From germline, CDR1 is SGDLS and CDR2 YYNGEE. CDR3 nucleotides: TGTGCCAGCAGCGGCGAGCGGGGGGTGGACAATGAGCAGTTCTTC. It encodes CASSGERGVDNEQFF.

The V gene is TRBV20-1, the J gene TRBJ2-7; D call uncertain. V was trimmed by 7 bases and J by 2 bases, leaving 9 bases between them. The CDR3 covers 11 residues. Germline V gene sequence: CDR1 DFQATT, CDR2 SNEGSKA (reference sequence). The CDR3: CSGARTYEQYF. The CDR3 DNA follows: TGCAGTGGGGCCCGCACCTACGAGCAGTACTTC.

In its sample, this clone was seen a few times. This chain uses TRBV7-6 with TRBJ2-7, with 7 nucleotides matching TRBD2. This CDR3 has 15 amino acids. V lost 5 bases to trimming and J lost 4 bases; unmatched junction nucleotides: 11. Germline V gene lookup returns CDR1 SGHVS and CDR2 FNYEAQ. For the CDR3, the DNA is TGTGCCAGCAGCCCTCTAGGCGGGAGCCTTTACGAGCAGTACTTC. Encoded protein: CASSPLGGSLYEQYF.

A few counts support this clone. The genes are TRBV12-5 and TRBJ2-3; 8 bases match TRBD1. The germline V gene encodes CDR1 LGHNT and CDR2 FRNRAP. The CDR3 is 17 residues long. V shed 1 base, J shed 4 bases, and the junction held 10 bases outside the gene matches. The CDR3 region is CASGLAVDRERADTQYF. DNA for the CDR3: TGTGCTAGTGGTTTGGCGGTGGACAGGGAACGCGCAGATACGCAGTATTTT.

This clone was seen a few times. The chain links TRBV27 to TRBJ1-5; 7 positions agree with TRBD1. There are 15 residues in the CDR3. V lost 3 bases, J lost 0 bases, and 2 bases stayed unmatched. Germline lookup yields CDR1 MNHEY and CDR2 SMNVEV (reference sequence). The DNA of the CDR3 is TGTGCCAGCAGTTTCGGGACAGATAGCAATCAGCCCCAGCATTTT. Amino acids: CASSFGTDSNQPQHF.

V and J are TRBV25-1 and TRBJ2-3, with TRBD1 matching 7 bases. This CDR3 has 16 residues. Germline CDR1 reads MGHDK; CDR2 reads SYGVNS. V was pared by 6 bases and J by 0 bases, with 9 bases of the junction left unmatched. The CDR3, as DNA: TGTGCCAGCAGCCCGGGACAGTCTGCTAGCACAGATACGCAGTATTTT. This codes for CASSPGQSASTDTQYF.

The chain combines TRBV19 with TRBJ1-6, with a weak D call TRBD1 (6 bases). This CDR3 is 16 amino acids long. Germline CDR1 reads LNHDA; CDR2 reads SQIVND (reference sequence). Trimming removed 2 bases at V and 0 bases at J, with 8 bases between. The CDR3 loop reads CASSIQGSSYNSPLHF. In nucleotides, the CDR3 is TGTGCCAGTAGTATACAGGGGAGCTCCTATAATTCACCCCTCCACTTT.

The chain has TRBV7-2 and TRBJ1-1; a weak D match, TRBD1 (5 bases). This CDR3 spans 15 amino acids. Per the germline V gene, CDR1 is SGHTA and CDR2 is FQGNSA. V lost 5 bases and J lost 0, with 13 bases in between. CDR3 DNA sequence: TGTGCCAGCAGCCGCGGCGGGGCTATGAACACTGAAGCTTTCTTT. Its protein is CASSRGGAMNTEAFF.

This chain links TRBV7-9 with TRBJ2-1; 8 bases match TRBD2. Germline V gene sequence: CDR1 SEHNR, CDR2 FQNEAQ (reference sequence). The V gene end was trimmed by 5 bases and the J gene end by 10 bases; junction bases not matched to a gene: 7. The CDR3 sequence is 13 residues long. The CDR3 nucleotides are TGTGCCAGCAGCCCGGGGGGGCTCCGCGAGCAGTTCTTC. It translates to CASSPGGLREQFF.

The V and J genes are TRBV27 and TRBJ2-2, with D perhaps matching TRBD1 (6 bases). Germline CDR1 reads MNHEY; CDR2 reads SMNVEV (reference sequence). Trimming shortened V by 8 bases and J by 5 bases, and 18 bases separated the two germline ends. The CDR3 is 15 amino acids. The DNA of the CDR3 is TGTGCCAGCTCTCCAGGGGAGACATATACCGGGGAGCTGTTTTTT. Amino acids: CASSPGETYTGELFF.

This chain joins TRBV28 and TRBJ2-3, with D uncertain. V lost 6 bases to trimming and J lost 4 bases, with 8 bases between them. This CDR3 contains 12 residues. Germline V gene sequence: CDR1 MDHEN, CDR2 SYDVKM. The CDR3 DNA sequence: TGTGCCAGCAGCTCAGTCTCAGATACGCAGTATTTT. Its translation is CASSSVSDTQYF.

This clone showed up just once. The chain recombines TRBV5-1 with TRBJ2-2; maybe TRBD2 (6 bases). Trimming took 5 bases from V and 1 from J, leaving 15 bases between them. Germline V gene sequence: CDR1 SGHRS, CDR2 YFSETQ. The CDR3 is 16 amino acids. This CDR3 is CASRFPGLRNTGELFF. The CDR3 nucleotides are TGCGCCAGCAGGTTCCCGGGACTGAGGAACACCGGGGAGCTGTTTTTT.